This T cell receptor beta chain was identified during a study of shared clonotypes between healthy human individuals. Germline values: CDR1 ENHRY, CDR2 SYGVKD. Trimming removed 10 bases at V and 0 bases at J, with 13 bases between. The CDR3 length is 13 residues. Profiled with immunoSEQ multiplex PCR; TCRdb holds only in-frame clones, not every one. The table includes around 990,000 clones, around 77% detected once. Points from the study as a whole: How much donors shared clonotypes was expected to be affected by sequencing depth. Clonotypes which were not shared had lower generation probabilities than clonotypes that all four donors shared. Across subsets, estimated richness was generally greater for naive than for memory populations. Around 5% of naive CD4 clonotypes were common to a handful of donors.

Concerning this clone itself: What it recognizes is unknown.

The J gene is TRBJ2-7, the V gene TRBV10-3; D is undetermined. Sequencing was done on a sample of memory CD4+ T cells from PBMCs. The subset: CD45RA-negative fraction. The TCR sequence derives from a man younger than 35 in good health. Some clones in this sample may be carry-over from other donors' samples. The CDR3 sequence: CASREGYSYEQYF. The CDR3 DNA sequence: TGTGCCAGCCGAGAAGGATACTCCTACGAGCAGTACTTC.